These 15 T cell receptor beta chains came from one sample sequenced in a study of radiotherapy plus CTLA-4 blockade in lung cancer. The repertoire was sequenced with immunoSEQ multiplex PCR; TCRdb's copy has only in-frame clones and lacks some. The sample holds about 64,000 clones, around 74% seen once. The material was peripheral blood, obtained from a patient treated with radiotherapy plus ipilimumab. These receptors were obtained from a human donor with non-small cell lung cancer whose response to radiotherapy plus ipilimumab could not be evaluated.

This clone came up a few times. The gene calls are TRBV9 and TRBJ2-1; TRBD1 agrees at 9 bases. V shed 3 bases and J 9 bases; nucleotides not matched to a gene: 13. This CDR3 is built from 16 residues. Germline V gene lookup returns CDR1 SGDLS and CDR2 YYNGEE. Here the CDR3 DNA reads TGTGCCAGCAGCGGAGAGGACAGGGGATTCTTCATTGAGCAGTTCTTC. This gives the protein CASSGEDRGFFIEQFF.

The chain recombines TRBV25-1 with TRBJ1-2; the match to TRBD1 covers 8 bases. The CDR3 covers 12 residues. Losses at the gene ends were 7 bases for V and 7 bases for J; bases not matched to a gene: 5. Germline CDR1 and CDR2: MGHDK and SYGVNS. CDR3 DNA: TGTGCCAGCATGCAGGGGGCGCTTGGCTACACCTTC. It codes for CASMQGALGYTF.

The CDR3 is CSVETLGGQGKFYEQYF. The CDR3 nucleotides are TGCAGCGTTGAGACTCTGGGGGGACAGGGGAAATTCTACGAGCAGTACTTC. The genes are TRBV29-1 and TRBJ2-7; 10 bases agree with TRBD1. J gave up 3 bases and V 3 bases, and 14 bases lay outside the gene matches. Germline CDR1 and CDR2: SQVTM and ANQGSEA. This CDR3 is 17 amino acids long.

In DNA form, the CDR3 reads TGTGCCAGCAGTACAGACAGGTTCCAAGAGACCCAGTACTTC. It yields the protein CASSTDRFQETQYF. The rearrangement uses TRBV5-4 and TRBJ2-5; the D gene is possibly TRBD1 (6 bases). V was shortened by 5 bases and J by 1 base, with 12 bases between the two germline ends. The CDR3 is 14 amino acids. Germline V lookup: CDR1 SGHNT, CDR2 YYREEE (reference sequence).

This sequence joins TRBV4-3 and TRBJ2-7; 7 bases agree with TRBD1. The germline gives CDR1 LGHNA, CDR2 YSLEER. This CDR3 contains 14 residues. V lost 4 bases to trimming and J lost 3 bases; unmatched junction nucleotides: 6. The CDR3 coding sequence is TGCGCCAGCAGCCTACAGGGGAACCTCTACGAGCAGTACTTC. Its protein is CASSLQGNLYEQYF.

The CDR3 loop is CASSLSRLAGGPYNEQFF. The CDR3 bases are TGTGCCAGCAGTTTATCTAGACTAGCGGGGGGACCTTACAATGAGCAGTTCTTC. The J gene is TRBJ2-1, the V gene TRBV28; 13 bases align to TRBD2. Losses at the gene ends were 1 base for V and 4 bases for J; bases not matched to a gene: 7. Germline values: CDR1 MDHEN, CDR2 SYDVKM. This CDR3 comprises 18 residues.

V is TRBV28 and J is TRBJ1-4, with D possibly matching TRBD1 (5 bases). V was shortened by 3 bases and J by 6 bases, with 11 bases between the two germline ends. The CDR3 length is 14 residues. Germline values: CDR1 MDHEN, CDR2 SYDVKM. The CDR3 sequence: CASSFPREYEKLFF. CDR3 nucleotide sequence: TGTGCCAGCAGTTTCCCCAGGGAATATGAAAAACTGTTTTTT.

This clone has only a few counts. V is TRBV2 and J is TRBJ1-2; D ambiguous. The V and J ends lost 3 bases and 9 bases respectively, with 14 bases between them. In germline, CDR1 is SNHLY, CDR2 FYNNEI. The CDR3 totals 13 residues. In DNA, the CDR3 is TGTGCCAGCAGTGATCTTGAGGGAGGACGCTACACCTTC. Translating it yields CASSDLEGGRYTF.

This chain uses TRBV5-1 with TRBJ2-7, with 11 bases identical to TRBD2. The CDR3 sequence is 15 residues long. V gave up 0 bases and J gave up 6 bases; unmatched junction bases: 5. Germline CDR1 is SGHRS and CDR2 is YFSETQ. CDR3 region: CASSLDTSGSGEQYF. As DNA, the CDR3 is TGCGCCAGCAGCTTGGATACTAGCGGGAGCGGCGAGCAGTACTTC.

The chain uses TRBV7-3 and TRBJ2-3; TRBD2 aligns across 12 bases. Trimming took 0 bases from V and 3 from J; bases not matched to a gene: 4. This CDR3 contains 17 residues. Germline CDR1 is SGHTA and CDR2 is FQGTGA. CDR3 region: CASSLTTGTSGTDTQYF. DNA of the CDR3: TGTGCCAGCAGCTTAACGACGGGGACTAGCGGGACAGATACGCAGTATTTT.

V usage is TRBV6-5 and J usage is TRBJ1-2, with D perhaps matching TRBD1 (6 bases). CDR1 and CDR2 (germline): MNHEY, SVGAGI. Trimming removed 2 bases at V and 8 bases at J, with 15 bases between. The CDR3 runs to 14 residues. CDR3 residues: CASSYSRGGQGYTF. In DNA form, the CDR3 reads TGTGCCAGCAGTTACAGTAGGGGGGGCCAAGGCTACACCTTC.

V gene TRBV4-1 combines with J gene TRBJ2-1; D is perhaps TRBD2 (5 bases). The CDR3 has 15 amino acids. From germline, CDR1 is MGHRA and CDR2 YSYEKL. Trimming took off 4 bases at V and 4 bases at J, with 14 bases between the two ends. The CDR3 nucleotides read TGCGCCAGCAGCCTCTCGGAGGCTCCTTACAATGAGCAGTTCTTC. Its translation is CASSLSEAPYNEQFF.

The CDR3 region has the DNA TGTGCCAGCAGCTCGGGACAGGGATACACCGGGGAGCTGTTTTTT. This gives the protein CASSSGQGYTGELFF. The rearrangement links TRBV11-3 to TRBJ2-2, with 9 bases identical to TRBD1. V dropped 4 bases and J dropped 3; count of bases not matched to a gene: 3. CDR3 size: 15 residues. Germline V gene sequence: CDR1 SGHNT, CDR2 YENEEA.

The chain links TRBV5-5 to TRBJ2-5; a possible D gene is TRBD1 (5 bases). This CDR3 spans 15 amino acids. V was trimmed by 0 bases and J by 5 bases, leaving 14 bases between them. The V gene's germline CDR1 is SGHKS and CDR2 YYEKEE (reference sequence). The CDR3 coding sequence is TGTGCCAGCAGCTTGGGGGCAGGGCTTGGGGAGACCCAGTACTTC. Protein sequence: CASSLGAGLGETQYF.

The chain recombines TRBV6-1 with TRBJ1-3; possible D gene TRBD1, 5 bases. CDR3 length: 14 amino acids. The germline V and J ends were trimmed by 6 bases and 2 bases, with 11 bases remaining between them. Germline V CDR1 and CDR2: MNHNS, SASEGT. For the CDR3, the DNA is TGTGCCAGCAGGAAGACAGATACTGGAAACACCATATATTTT. Translation gives CASRKTDTGNTIYF.